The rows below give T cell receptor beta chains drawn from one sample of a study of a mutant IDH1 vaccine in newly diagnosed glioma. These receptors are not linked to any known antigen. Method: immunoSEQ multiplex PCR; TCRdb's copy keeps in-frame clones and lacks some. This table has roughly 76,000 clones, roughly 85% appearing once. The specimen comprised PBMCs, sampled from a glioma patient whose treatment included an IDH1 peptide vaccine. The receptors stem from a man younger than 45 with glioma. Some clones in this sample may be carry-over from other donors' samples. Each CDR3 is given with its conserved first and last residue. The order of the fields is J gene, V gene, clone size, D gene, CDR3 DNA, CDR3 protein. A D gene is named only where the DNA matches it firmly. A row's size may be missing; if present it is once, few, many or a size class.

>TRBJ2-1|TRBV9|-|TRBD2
TGTGCCAGCAGCTATTATAAACTGACTAGCGGCTACAATGAGCAGTTCTTC
CASSYYKLTSGYNEQFF
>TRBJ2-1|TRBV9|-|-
TGTGCCAGCAGCCCGTACCCTTCGTTAGATGAGCAGTTCTTC
CASSPYPSLDEQFF
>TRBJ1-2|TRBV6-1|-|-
TGTGCCAGCAGTGAAGCAATACGCCTCGGTGGCTACACCTTC
CASSEAIRLGGYTF
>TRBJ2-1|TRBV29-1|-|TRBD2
TGCAGCGTTGAAGGGGCAGCGGGAGGGCACAATGAGCAGTTCTTC
CSVEGAAGGHNEQFF
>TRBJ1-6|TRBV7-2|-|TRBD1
TGTGCCAGCAGCTTTCGGACAGGGGCGACCTATAATTCACCCCTCCACTTT
CASSFRTGATYNSPLHF
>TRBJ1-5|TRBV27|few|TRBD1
TGTGCCAGCAGCCTACAGGGTGGAGGGGGCGGGCAGCCCCAGCATTTT
CASSLQGGGGGQPQHF
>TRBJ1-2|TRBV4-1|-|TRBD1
TGCGCCAGCAGCCAGCCCGGGTGGACAGGGGGCTATGGCTACACCTTC
CASSQPGWTGGYGYTF
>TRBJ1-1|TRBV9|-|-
TGTGCCAGCAGCGCGAGTGGGGGAGCGAACACTGAAGCTTTCTTT
CASSASGGANTEAFF
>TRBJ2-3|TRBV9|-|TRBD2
TGTGCCAGCAGCGTAGCTTATCGGACTAGCGGGGGGGCTAGCACAGATACGCAGTATTTT
CASSVAYRTSGGASTDTQYF
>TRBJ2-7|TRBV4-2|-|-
TGTGCCAGCAGCCTCGAGACTATCTCCTACGAGCAGTACTTC
CASSLETISYEQYF
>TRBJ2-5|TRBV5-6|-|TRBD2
TGTGCCAGCAGCTTGCTAGCGGACGCAGGGGAGACCCAGTACTTC
CASSLLADAGETQYF
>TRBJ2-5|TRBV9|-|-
TGTGCCAGCAGCGTAGTGGCAGGGATGGGAGAGACCCAGTACTTC
CASSVVAGMGETQYF
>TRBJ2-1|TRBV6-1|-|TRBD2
TGTGCCAGCAGTGAAGCTACAGCGGGGGGGTTCAATGAGCAGTTCTTC
CASSEATAGGFNEQFF
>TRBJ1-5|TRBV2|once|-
TGTGCCAGCAGTGAACTAACATCAGATCAGCCCCAGCATTTT
CASSELTSDQPQHF
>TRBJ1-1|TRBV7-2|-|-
TGTGCCAGCAGCTTAAGGGGGAACACTGAAGCTTTCTTT
CASSLRGNTEAFF
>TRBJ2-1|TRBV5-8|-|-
TGTGCCAGCAGCCCCAGGGGACACTCCTACAATGAGCAGTTCTTC
CASSPRGHSYNEQFF
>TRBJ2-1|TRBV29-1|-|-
TGCAGCGTTGATCGACACCTAAGCTCCTACAATGAGCAGTTCTTC
CSVDRHLSSYNEQFF
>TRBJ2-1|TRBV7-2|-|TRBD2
TGTGCCAGCAGCTCCTTAGCGGGGACCTACAATGAGCAGTTCTTC
CASSSLAGTYNEQFF
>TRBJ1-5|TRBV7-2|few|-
TGTGCCAGCAGCTTCTCCCCCAATCAGCCCCAGCATTTT
CASSFSPNQPQHF
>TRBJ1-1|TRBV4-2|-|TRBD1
TGTGCCAGCAGCCTACATTTTTCAGGGGGCGCGGGTATGAACACTGAAGCTTTCTTT
CASSLHFSGGAGMNTEAFF
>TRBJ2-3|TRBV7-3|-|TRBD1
TGTGCCAGCAGCTTGGGGACAGCACAAGATACGCAGTATTTT
CASSLGTAQDTQYF
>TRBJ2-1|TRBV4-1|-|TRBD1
TGCGCCAGCAGCCCTCATCTGGGACAGGGGGGACCCTCCTACAATGAGCAGTTCTTC
CASSPHLGQGGPSYNEQFF
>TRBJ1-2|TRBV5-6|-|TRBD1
TGTGCCAGCAGCCCATTAAGTCGACAGGGCGGGGACGGCTACACCTTC
CASSPLSRQGGDGYTF
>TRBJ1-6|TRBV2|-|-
TGTGCCAGCAGTGGTGCATGGCGCCTGGGCAATTCACCCCTCCACTTT
CASSGAWRLGNSPLHF
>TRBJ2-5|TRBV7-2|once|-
TGTGCCAGCAGCTTAAACGCCGGGACTCTCGGAGATTGGGAGACCCAGTACTTC
CASSLNAGTLGDWETQYF
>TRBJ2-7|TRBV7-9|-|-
TGTGCCAGCAGCTATTCCGGGATATACGAGCAGTACTTC
CASSYSGIYEQYF
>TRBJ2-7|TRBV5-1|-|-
TGCGCCAGCAGCTTGGGCCCAGGAAGGGAGCAGTACTTC
CASSLGPGREQYF
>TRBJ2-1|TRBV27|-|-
TGTGCCAGCAGACCGGGACCGAACAATGAGCAGTTCTTC
CASRPGPNNEQFF
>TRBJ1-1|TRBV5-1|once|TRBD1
TGCGCCAGCAGCTTACAGGGGGAGGGCACTGAAGCTTTCTTT
CASSLQGEGTEAFF
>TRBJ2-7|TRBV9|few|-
TGTGCCAGCAGCGCAAGGGGACGGGACGAGCAGTACTTC
CASSARGRDEQYF
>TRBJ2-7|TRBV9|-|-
TGTGCCAGCAGCGGTCCTGGGGGGGAGCAGTACTTC
CASSGPGGEQYF
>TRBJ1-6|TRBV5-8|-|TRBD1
TGTGCCAGCTTTTGGGGACAGGGGAATTCACCCCTCCACTTT
CASFWGQGNSPLHF
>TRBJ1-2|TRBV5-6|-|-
TGTGCCAGCAGCTTGGGCTCAGCCTCCTATGGCTACACCTTC
CASSLGSASYGYTF
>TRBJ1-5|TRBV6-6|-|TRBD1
TGTGCCAGCGCCAGGGGGTCGGATCAGCCCCAGCATTTT
CASARGSDQPQHF
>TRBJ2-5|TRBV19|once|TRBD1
TGTGCCAGTAGTATAGCCCGGGACAGGGCGGAGACCCAGTACTTC
CASSIARDRAETQYF
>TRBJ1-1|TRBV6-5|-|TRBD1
TGTGCCAGCAGTTACTCGACAGGGGTAGAGACTGAAGCTTTCTTT
CASSYSTGVETEAFF
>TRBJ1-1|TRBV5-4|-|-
TGTGCCAGCAGCTTGGAGGGGGGGAGTAGGGCTGAAGCTTTCTTT
CASSLEGGSRAEAFF
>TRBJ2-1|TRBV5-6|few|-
TGTGCCAGCAGCTTCCGGACAGACGGCTACAATGAGCAGTTCTTC
CASSFRTDGYNEQFF
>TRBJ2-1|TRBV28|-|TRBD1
TGTGCCAGCAGTGCTATATGGGCCAAGGACAGGGGGCACGGCAATGAGCAGTTCTTC
CASSAIWAKDRGHGNEQFF
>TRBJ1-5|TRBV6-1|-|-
TGTGCCAGCAGTGAAGGAGGTTACAATCAGCCCCAGCGTTTT
CASSEGGYNQPQRF
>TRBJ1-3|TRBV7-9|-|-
TGTGCCAGCAGCTTAGGGGCAGCTGGAAACACCATATATTTT
CASSLGAAGNTIYF
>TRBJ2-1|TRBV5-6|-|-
TGTGCCAGCAGAGAGAAAGGGAATGAGCAGTTCTTC
CASREKGNEQFF
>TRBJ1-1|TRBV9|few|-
TGTGCCAGCAGCGTGGGGCAGCCCAGTGAAGCTTTCTTT
CASSVGQPSEAFF
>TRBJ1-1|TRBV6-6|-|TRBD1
TGTGCCAGCAGCCACACACCTCGGGACAGAGAAGCTTTCTTT
CASSHTPRDREAFF